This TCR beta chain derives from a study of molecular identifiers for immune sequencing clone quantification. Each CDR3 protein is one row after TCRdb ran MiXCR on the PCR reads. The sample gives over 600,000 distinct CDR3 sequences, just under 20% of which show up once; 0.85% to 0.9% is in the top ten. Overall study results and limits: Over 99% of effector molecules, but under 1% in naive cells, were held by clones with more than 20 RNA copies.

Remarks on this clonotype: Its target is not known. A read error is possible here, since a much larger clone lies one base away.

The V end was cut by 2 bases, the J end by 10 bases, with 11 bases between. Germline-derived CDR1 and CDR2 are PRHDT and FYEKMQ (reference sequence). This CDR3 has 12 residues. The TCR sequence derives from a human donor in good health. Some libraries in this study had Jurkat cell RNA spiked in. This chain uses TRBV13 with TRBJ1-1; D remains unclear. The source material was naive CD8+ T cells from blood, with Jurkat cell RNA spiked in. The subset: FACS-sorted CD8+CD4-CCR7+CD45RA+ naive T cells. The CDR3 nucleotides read TGTGCCAGCAGCTTAACCTCCTCGGGAGCTTTCTTT. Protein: CASSLTSSGAFF.